This TCR beta chain appears in the sequencing data of a study of PD-1 blockade in classical Hodgkin lymphoma (TCRdb year 2020). Background on the whole study: Nivolumab dosing was 3 mg/kg intravenously every 2 weeks, continuing until either disease progression or unacceptable toxicity. A peripheral blood immune signature of response to PD-1 blockade in classical Hodgkin lymphoma was defined using TCR beta sequencing and CyTOF. General study outcomes and caveats: A significant rise by C4D1 was seen in CD4+ but not CD8+ TCR diversity (p=0.0027 vs p=0.16), with the rise being most apparent in complete responders (p=0.02). Baseline diversity similar to that of newly diagnosed patients was observed in trial patients achieving complete response, whereas significantly lower diversity was observed in partial responders and progressors. Newly diagnosed patients were reported to have lower baseline TCR diversity than healthy donors, and relapsed/refractory patients were reported to have lower baseline TCR diversity still. The study was limited to a single clinical trial cohort, and causes of repertoire differences, possibly disease activity or prior therapy, remained undefined. Patients starting nivolumab less than 1 year after ASCT had lower diversity and were excluded from later analyses to avoid confounding by immune reconstitution.

The junction shows trimming of 0 bases on V and 4 bases on J, and the gene matches do not reach 6 bases of it. Including the terminal cysteine and phenylalanine, the CDR3 comprises 16 residues. Only CDR3 DNA is held: 48 bases, read in frame from base 1. As encoded in the germline V gene, CDR1 is SGDLS while CDR2 is YYNGEE. Sample time point, as interpreted from the label and publication: cycle 4 day 1 (C4D1), after 5 to 7 weeks of nivolumab. All trial patients had relapsed after autologous stem cell transplantation, with cohorts A, B and C differing in prior brentuximab vedotin exposure. The trial cohort comprised some 60 patients with relapsed/refractory classical Hodgkin lymphoma whose best overall responses were complete response, partial response or progressive disease. Single-agent nivolumab was administered to trial patients in the multi-cohort phase II CheckMate 205 trial. An independent review committee assessed best overall response using the 2007 International Working Group response criteria. Trial PBMCs were obtained immediately prior to nivolumab initiation (C1D1) and on therapy at cycle 2 day 1 and cycle 4 day 1. Peripheral blood was collected in 8 mL Vacutainer Cell Preparation Tubes, from which PBMCs were isolated by centrifugation and then cryopreserved.

A note on this clone: Its antigen is currently not known. Nothing much larger sits one base from this clone, and base qualities are not available. This same CDR3 is encoded by further DNA sequences in the sample.

The Qiagen DNeasy kit was used to extract genomic DNA from unsorted PBMCs and from the negatively selected CD4+ and CD8+ fractions. Using primers that anneal to V and J segments, immunoSEQ multiplex PCR amplified the TCR beta CDR3 regions. A synthetic immune receptor repertoire was used to minimize amplification bias, and any remaining bias was removed computationally after sequencing. In the authors' own workflow: Custom Python scripts were used to quantify repertoire diversity as the Shannon entropy index. Unsorted, CD4+ and CD8+ repertoires were analyzed separately, except for combined analyses in which CD4+ and CD8+ sequences were merged in silico. A clone was considered expanded if an increase in frequency of at least 2-fold after treatment relative to C1D1 was found, and a pseudocount of 0.5 was applied to clones undetected at baseline. Singleton clones were defined as clones with 0 or 1 copy at C1D1, and non-singleton clones were defined as clones with 2 or more copies. Clones expanded in unsorted samples were assigned a CD4+, CD8+ or unknown annotation through matching of protein sequences in sorted samples from the same patient. Diversity changes from C1D1 to C4D1 were tested in paired samples using Wilcoxon tests. This is the immuneACCESS table as TCRdb keeps it, with only in-frame sequences that have V and J called. A part of the clones is gone; compared with another copy, unresolved V genes explain less than half, and the rest is unexplained. The D gene and trimming were derived from the DNA, and the V and J assignments and clone size from that table. Here the sample has 25,000 or so clones; 88% occur a single time. The biggest ten clones account for approximately 23% of the sample.

The sequencing here drew on peripheral blood mononuclear cells (PBMCs), taken before the fourth cycle of nivolumab. This chain is built from TRBV9 and TRBJ2-2, and TRBD1 aligns with 7 junction nucleotides. The sequence came from a human donor with classical Hodgkin lymphoma. The base sequence is TGTGCCAGCAGCGTAGTAGGGGGCGCCGGCACCGGGGAGCTGTTTTTT. This translates into CASSVVGGAGTGELFF.